Below, one T cell receptor beta chain is given with its context. Its specificity is not known. TCRdb passed the RT-PCR reads through MiXCR, listing each CDR3 protein once. The sample consists of 250,000 to 350,000 distinct CDR3 sequences, around 22% of them appearing once. Unmatched junction bases numbered 1, after V lost 2 bases and J lost 3 bases. The CDR3 spans 13 residues. The V gene's germline CDR1 is MNHEY and CDR2 SVGEGT. This record belongs to a study of response to subunit inactivated influenza vaccine. The study, taken as a whole, reports: A suggestion made by the authors is that each seasonal influenza vaccination recruits few new T cells.

This clonotype originated in a man between 50 and 70 years old who received an inactivated influenza vaccine. The genes are TRBV6-2 or TRBV6-3 and TRBJ2-7; 7 nucleotides agree with TRBD1. The sequences come from PBMCs from blood, collected 21 months after vaccination. The CDR3 loop is CASSYDRVYEQYF. The CDR3 nucleotides read TGTGCCAGCAGTTACGACAGGGTCTACGAGCAGTACTTC.